These 15 T cell receptor beta chains share one sample of origin, sequenced in a study of PD-1 blockade in classical Hodgkin lymphoma. All patients experienced relapse after autologous stem cell transplantation, and brentuximab vedotin exposure was variable. Sequencing used immunoSEQ multiplex PCR; TCRdb keeps in-frame clones, though not all of them. The sample has 13,000 or so clones, around 76% seen once; the top ten hold roughly 4%. The input for sequencing was peripheral blood mononuclear cells (PBMCs), taken at baseline. These receptor sequences come from a human donor with classical Hodgkin lymphoma.

CDR3 amino acids: CASSEADTEAFF. DNA for the CDR3: TGTGCCAGCAGCGAGGCAGACACTGAAGCTTTCTTT. The V gene is TRBV13, the J gene TRBJ1-1; D unresolved. Germline CDR1 is PRHDT and CDR2 is FYEKMQ (reference sequence). The germline V and J ends were trimmed by 5 bases and 3 bases, with 7 bases remaining between them. The CDR3 consists of 12 residues.

This clone was seen a few times. This sequence joins TRBV14 and TRBJ2-7; no clear D gene. V lost 1 base, J lost 5 bases, and 9 bases lay in between. The CDR3 runs to 13 residues. CDR1 and CDR2 from the germline V gene are SGHDN and FVKESK. The CDR3 region is CASSQAKFNEQYF. The CDR3 DNA reads as TGTGCCAGCAGCCAAGCTAAGTTCAACGAGCAGTACTTC.

CDR3 coding DNA: TGTGCCAGCAGCACAGGGGCGACCCAGTACTTC. It translates to CASSTGATQYF. V and J are TRBV11-1 and TRBJ2-5, with 7 positions matching TRBD1. Germline CDR1 and CDR2: SGHAT and FQDESV (reference sequence). The CDR3 is 11 amino acids. Unmatched junction bases numbered 1, after V lost 5 bases and J lost 7 bases.

V is TRBV7-2 and J is TRBJ2-4, with TRBD1 identical over 9 bases. J lost 2 bases, V lost 5 bases, and 4 bases had no gene match. The CDR3 consists of 15 residues. Per the germline V gene, CDR1 is SGHTA and CDR2 is FQGNSA. The CDR3 DNA follows: TGTGCCAGCAGCGCGGACAGGGGAACCAAAAACATTCAGTACTTC. Translated: CASSADRGTKNIQYF.

The J gene is TRBJ2-5, the V gene TRBV28, with a possible D match to TRBD1 (5 bases). The CDR3 consists of 11 residues. In germline, CDR1 is MDHEN, CDR2 SYDVKM. V was trimmed by 8 bases and J by 4 bases, leaving 8 bases between them. The DNA for the CDR3 is TGTGCCAGCGGGGCACTAGAGACCCAGTACTTC. This sequence encodes CASGALETQYF.

V and J are TRBV4-1 and TRBJ2-7, with D unclear. Trimming pared 6 bases from V and 3 bases from J, leaving 12 bases between. CDR1 MGHRA and CDR2 YSYEKL come from the germline V gene. The CDR3 extends over 13 amino acids. CDR3 amino acids: CASRGFSGYEQYF. CDR3 DNA: TGCGCCAGCAGGGGTTTTTCGGGCTACGAGCAGTACTTC.

The chain uses TRBV5-4 and TRBJ2-3, with 8 bases lining up with TRBD2. The CDR3 is 17 amino acids. The trim removed 4 bases at V and 4 bases at J, leaving 14 bases unmatched. Germline V CDR1 and CDR2: SGHNT, YYREEE (reference sequence). CDR3 in DNA: TGTGCCAGCAGCACCCCTTTTGGCGGGGGGTATGCAGATACGCAGTATTTT. Its translation is CASSTPFGGGYADTQYF.

The chain carries TRBV7-2 and TRBJ2-1; the D gene is possibly TRBD2 (6 bases). This CDR3 contains 16 residues. Germline V gene lookup returns CDR1 SGHTA and CDR2 FQGNSA. V was shortened by 1 base and J by 2 bases, with 12 bases between the two germline ends. Here the CDR3 reads CASSLGPLATYNEQFF. In DNA, the CDR3 is TGTGCCAGCAGCTTAGGGCCTCTAGCGACCTACAATGAGCAGTTCTTC.

The J gene is TRBJ2-2, the V gene TRBV9; 8 bases map to TRBD1. V lost 6 bases, J lost 5 bases, and 6 bases stayed unmatched. Germline CDR1 SGDLS, CDR2 YYNGEE. The CDR3 totals 14 residues. The CDR3 is CASTRQGTTGELFF. The DNA for the CDR3 is TGTGCCAGCACGAGACAGGGGACGACCGGGGAGCTGTTTTTT.

The J gene is TRBJ2-7, the V gene TRBV29-1; unclear D gene. Germline CDR1 and CDR2: SQVTM and ANQGSEA. This CDR3 region has 11 residues. Between the trimmed V and J ends, which lost 3 bases and 3 bases, there was a span of 6 bases. The CDR3 loop reads CSVDRLYEQYF. As DNA, the CDR3 is TGCAGCGTTGACCGACTCTACGAGCAGTACTTC.

This sequence joins TRBV5-6 and TRBJ1-2, with 8 bases aligning to TRBD1. CDR1 SGHDT and CDR2 YYEEEE come from the germline V gene. The CDR3 contains 13 residues. Germline trimming cut 3 bases from V and 10 bases from J; bases unmatched to any gene: 8. CDR3 sequence (DNA): TGTGCCAGCAGCTCTTGGACAGGGAACGACTACACCTTC. Translation: CASSSWTGNDYTF.

This clone was recorded only once. V gene TRBV6-6 combines with J gene TRBJ1-5; D might be TRBD1 (5 bases). Germline CDR1 reads MNHNY; CDR2 reads SVGAGI (reference sequence). Trimming removed 2 bases at V and 3 bases at J, with 8 bases between. The CDR3 is made up of 14 amino acids. As DNA, the CDR3 is TGTGCCAGCAGTTACCCAGGGAACAATCAGCCCCAGCATTTT. Protein product: CASSYPGNNQPQHF.

The chain has TRBV9 and TRBJ2-7; D could derive from TRBD1 or TRBD2 (5 bases each). The CDR3 contains 15 residues. Trimming took off 0 bases at V and 3 bases at J, with 13 bases between the two ends. From germline, CDR1 is SGDLS and CDR2 YYNGEE. The CDR3 here is CASSVGGTTLYEQYF. The CDR3 coding sequence is TGTGCCAGCAGCGTAGGGGGGACCACCCTCTACGAGCAGTACTTC. Full variable domain (rest looked up from reference TRBV9 and TRBJ2-7): DSGVTQTPKHLITATGQRVTLRCSPRSGDLSVYWYQQSLDQGLQFLIQYYNGEERAKGNILERFSAQQFPDLHSELNLSSLELGDSALYFCASSVGGTTLYEQYFGPGTRLTVT.

There are a few counts of this clone. V is TRBV2 and J is TRBJ2-1, with TRBD2 identical over 9 bases. Germline lookup yields CDR1 SNHLY and CDR2 FYNNEI. This CDR3 comprises 18 residues. J lost 5 bases, V lost 3 bases, and 14 bases had no gene match. CDR3 coding DNA: TGTGCCAGCAGTGACGGGGGGCCGTCACTAGCGGGTGACAATGAGCAGTTCTTC. It specifies CASSDGGPSLAGDNEQFF.

The rearrangement links TRBV2 to TRBJ2-7; the D is unclear. Germline V gene data show CDR1 as SNHLY and CDR2 as FYNNEI. V lost 2 bases, J lost 3 bases, and 11 bases lay in between. The CDR3 loop spans 14 amino acids. CDR3 in DNA: TGTGCCAGCAGTGAAACACGGGCTAACTACGAGCAGTACTTC. This encodes CASSETRANYEQYF.